Given below is one T cell receptor beta chain in context. Its target is not known. These data are taken from a study of Tregs in tolerant kidney transplant recipients. Only in-frame clones appear in the TCRdb table, and some are missing; sequencing was by immunoSEQ multiplex PCR. The table records around 15,000 clones, around 53% of them present only once. J lost 5 bases, V lost 4 bases, and 13 bases had no gene match. CDR3 length equals 16 residues. Germline CDR1 and CDR2: SGHRS and YFSETQ. Study-wide results and caveats: Donor-specific Treg expansion exceeded global Treg expansion in tolerant patients, suggesting antigen drive. The most relevant donor-specific Treg TCRbeta repertoire apparently came from expansion with activated donor B cells.

CFSE-labeled recipient PBMCs were cultured 6 days with irradiated graft donor PBMCs, then FACS-sorted. The TCR sequence derives from a human patient who received a combined kidney and bone marrow transplant. The material sequenced was CD4+ T cells from blood cultured with allogeneic cells, taken before the transplant. The J gene is TRBJ2-5, the V gene TRBV5-1; 8 bases line up with TRBD2. CDR3 protein: CASSPTRTSQVETQYF. CDR3 in DNA: TGCGCCAGCAGCCCAACCAGGACTAGCCAAGTTGAGACCCAGTACTTC.